The 8 T cell receptor beta chains listed next were all sequenced from one sample in a study of metastatic and nonmetastatic thyroid tumors. TCRdb re-called the PCR reads through MiXCR. The sample has about 18,000 clones, 34% seen once. Thyroid surgery was performed in patients who had received no treatment beforehand. The specimen was tumor tissue. These receptors were obtained from a male donor with papillary thyroid cancer or a benign thyroid nodule (not recorded which). Some clones in this sample may be carry-over from other donors' samples.

This clone was recorded at least ten times. V usage is TRBV29-1 and J usage is TRBJ2-3, with TRBD1 matching over 8 bases. J lost 4 bases, V lost 6 bases, and 9 bases had no gene match. From germline, CDR1 is SQVTM and CDR2 ANQGSEA. This CDR3 is 14 amino acids long. CDR3 bases: TGCAGCGTCGTAACTACAGGGGGTCCAGATACGCAGTATTTT. This gives the protein CSVVTTGGPDTQYF.

This clone was detected ten times or more. Other nucleotide sequences in the sample specify the same CDR3. J is TRBJ2-5 and V is TRBV12-3 or TRBV12-4; the D is unclear. This CDR3 has 14 amino acids. V lost 2 bases to trimming and J lost 2 bases, with 9 bases between them. The CDR3 reads CASSLPESQETQYF. In nucleotides, the CDR3 is TGTGCCAGCAGTTTACCGGAATCTCAAGAGACCCAGTACTTC.

To note about this clone: Germline and junction disagree at one end, which may indicate a read error. The chain uses TRBV11-1 and TRBJ2-1, with D tentatively TRBD2 (5 bases). Germline CDR1 SGHAT, CDR2 FQDESV (reference sequence). The CDR3 is made up of 16 amino acids. The CDR3 region has the DNA TGTGCCAGCAGCTCTTCTTACGGGGTTCTCTACAATGAGCAGTCCTTC. Its protein is CASSSSYGVLYNEQSF.

This clone qualifies as medium-sized. The chain joins TRBV2 to TRBJ2-7; 8 positions agree with TRBD1. V gave up 8 bases and J gave up 0 bases; unmatched junction bases: 6. Germline V gives CDR1 SNHLY, CDR2 FYNNEI. CDR3 length: 14 amino acids. The CDR3 protein is CASQTGVTSYEQYF. DNA of the CDR3: TGTGCCAGCCAGACAGGGGTGACCTCCTACGAGCAGTACTTC.

This clone was observed many times. The chain combines TRBV6-1 with TRBJ2-2, with 7 bases lining up with TRBD1. This CDR3 has 14 amino acids. V was clipped by 4 bases and J by 3 bases; unmatched bases: 2. Germline V lookup: CDR1 MNHNS, CDR2 SASEGT. CDR3: CASSAQGDTGELFF. For the CDR3, the DNA is TGTGCCAGCAGTGCCCAGGGGGACACCGGGGAGCTGTTTTTT.

In this sample, this clone turned up a few times. Here the CDR3 omits its conserved ending phenylalanine or tryptophan, so a read error is the likely source. The chain couples TRBV6-1 to TRBJ2-7; the D call may be TRBD1 or TRBD2 (7 bases each). CDR1 and CDR2 (germline): MNHNS, SASEGT. The CDR3 totals 15 residues. Trimming stripped 6 bases from V and 3 bases from J, with 18 bases between. This CDR3 is CASRIPGGGCYEQYL. The CDR3 coding sequence is TGTGCCAGCAGGATTCCAGGGGGGGGGTGCTACGAGCAGTACCTC.

The CDR3 sequence is CASSSGGNYGYTF. CDR3 bases: TGTGCCAGCAGTTCGGGGGGAAACTATGGCTACACCTTC. The chain carries TRBV12-3 or TRBV12-4 and TRBJ1-2, with TRBD1 as a possible D gene (5 bases). The CDR3 sequence is 13 residues long. The V and J ends lost 4 bases and 2 bases respectively, with 8 bases between them.

This clone has at least ten counts. V gene TRBV5-8 combines with J gene TRBJ2-2; a possible D gene is TRBD1 (6 bases). This CDR3 is 15 amino acids long. Germline V gene sequence: CDR1 SGHTS, CDR2 YDEGEE. V lost 4 bases to trimming and J lost 0 bases, with 10 bases between them. The CDR3 nucleotides read TGTGCCAGCAGCCTGACAGGCGCGAACACCGGGGAGCTGTTTTTT. Its protein is CASSLTGANTGELFF. Looking up the rest from reference TRBV5-8 and TRBJ2-2 gives the full variable domain: EAGVTQSPTHLIKTRGQQATLRCSPISGHTSVYWYQQALGLGLQFLLWYDEGEERNRGNFPPRFSGRQFPNYSSELNVNALELEDSALYLCASSLTGANTGELFFGEGSRLTVL.